Listed here are 3 T cell receptor beta chains from one sample, sequenced in a study of regulatory T cells in long-lasting Graves disease. Stated time point: persistent/refractory GD, antithyroid drugs over 5 years with positive TRAb. The TCR library used RNA extracted from PBMCs. Combining iRepertoire HTBI primers with Arm-PCR of CDR3 regions, the authors built TCR beta libraries. TCRdb redid the calling of the multiplex PCR reads with MiXCR, one entry per CDR3 protein. The sample includes some 300,000 distinct CDR3 sequences, around a fifth of them seen just once. The sample in question was peripheral blood mononuclear cells (PBMCs), obtained when the disease was refractory, from a patient treated with antithyroid drugs. The receptors derive from a female donor with Graves disease.

The chain recombines TRBV15 with TRBJ1-1, with 8 bases that match TRBD1. The germline V gene has CDR1 LNHNV and CDR2 YYDKDF (reference sequence). The CDR3 extends over 13 amino acids. V lost 3 bases and J lost 11; bases outside the gene matches: 8. The CDR3 spells CATSRDRERLAFF. CDR3 DNA sequence: TGTGCCACCAGCAGGGACAGGGAGAGGTTGGCTTTCTTT.

This clonotype appeared a few times. The J gene is TRBJ1-1, the V gene TRBV11-2, with 9 positions matching TRBD1. The V gene's germline CDR1 is SGHAT and CDR2 FQNNGV. V was clipped by 1 base and J by 9 bases; unmatched bases: 3. This CDR3 is built from 13 residues. CDR3 nucleotides: TGTGCCAGCAGCTTAGGGGGGACAGGGAAAGCTTTCTTT. Translated: CASSLGGTGKAFF.

The V and J genes are TRBV4-2 and TRBJ2-7; D possibly corresponds to TRBD2 (5 bases). Trimming pared 0 bases from V and 5 bases from J, leaving 14 bases between. Germline V CDR1 and CDR2: LGHNA, YNFKEQ. This CDR3 has 15 residues. The CDR3 spells CASSQERSGLHEQYF. CDR3 in DNA: TGTGCCAGCAGCCAAGAACGGAGCGGACTCCACGAGCAGTACTTC.